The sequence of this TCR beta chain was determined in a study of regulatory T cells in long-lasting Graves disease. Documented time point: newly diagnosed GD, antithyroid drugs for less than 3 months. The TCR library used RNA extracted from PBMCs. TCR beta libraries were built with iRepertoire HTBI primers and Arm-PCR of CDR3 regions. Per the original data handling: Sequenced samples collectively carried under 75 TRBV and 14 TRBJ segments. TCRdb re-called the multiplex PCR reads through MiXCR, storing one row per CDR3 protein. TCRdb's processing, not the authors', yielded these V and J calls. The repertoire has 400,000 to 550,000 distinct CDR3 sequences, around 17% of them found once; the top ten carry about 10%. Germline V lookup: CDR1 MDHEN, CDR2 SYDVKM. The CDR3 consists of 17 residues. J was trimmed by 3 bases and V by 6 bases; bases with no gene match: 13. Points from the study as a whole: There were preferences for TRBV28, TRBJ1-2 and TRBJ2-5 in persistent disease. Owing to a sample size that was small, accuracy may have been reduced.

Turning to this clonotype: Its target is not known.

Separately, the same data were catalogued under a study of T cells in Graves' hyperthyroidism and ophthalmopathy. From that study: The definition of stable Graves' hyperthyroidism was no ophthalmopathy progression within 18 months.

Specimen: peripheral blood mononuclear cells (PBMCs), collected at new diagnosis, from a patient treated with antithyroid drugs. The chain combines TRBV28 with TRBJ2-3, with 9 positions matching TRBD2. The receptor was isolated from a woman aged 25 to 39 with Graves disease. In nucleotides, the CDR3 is TGTGCCAGCAGACCTCCGGGACTAGCCACATTAACAGATACGCAGTATTTT. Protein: CASRPPGLATLTDTQYF.